The rows below give T cell receptor beta chains drawn from one sample of a study of Ad26.COV2.S vaccination and SARS-CoV-2 variants. TCRdb's table, derived via immunoSEQ multiplex PCR, lists solely in-frame clones and lacks some. The data contain over 100,000 clones, roughly 80% of them singletons. The sample consisted of peripheral blood, taken after recovery from COVID-19. The receptors here all came from a human donor who had recovered from COVID-19. Both conserved end residues are part of each CDR3. D genes are given only for firm matches. The size of a clone is reported for some rows only, either as once, few or many, or as a class for expanded clones.

J gene	D gene	clone size	V gene	CDR3 protein	CDR3 DNA
TRBJ2-3	-	-	TRBV2	CASSRTDTQYF	TGTGCCAGCAGCCGCACAGATACGCAGTATTTT
TRBJ1-3	-	-	TRBV20-1	CSASVAGLGNTIYF	TGCAGTGCTAGTGTCGCAGGCCTTGGAAACACCATATATTTT
TRBJ2-3	TRBD2	-	TRBV7-2	CASSLWTAGVDTQYF	TGTGCCAGCAGCTTATGGACAGCGGGGGTAGATACGCAGTATTTT
TRBJ1-4	-	-	TRBV30	CAWSGTREKLFF	TGTGCCTGGAGTGGAACCCGTGAAAAACTGTTTTTT
TRBJ2-2	-	-	TRBV19	CASKRGSTGELFF	TGTGCCAGTAAAAGGGGGAGCACCGGGGAGCTGTTTTTT
TRBJ2-4	TRBD2	-	TRBV9	CASSVATGGNIQYF	TGTGCCAGCAGCGTAGCTACGGGAGGAAACATTCAGTACTTC
TRBJ1-2	-	-	TRBV19	CASSIKGYGYTF	TGTGCCAGTAGTATTAAGGGTTATGGCTACACCTTC
TRBJ2-3	-	-	TRBV29-1	CSVLTPSTDTQYF	TGCAGCGTTCTAACCCCCAGCACAGATACGCAGTATTTT
TRBJ2-2	-	-	TRBV11-1	CASSLKGENTGELFF	TGTGCCAGCAGCTTAAAGGGGGAGAACACCGGGGAGCTGTTTTTT
TRBJ2-5	-	-	TRBV9	CASSVAGGLQETQYF	TGTGCCAGCAGCGTAGCAGGCGGGCTCCAAGAGACCCAGTACTTC
TRBJ1-1	TRBD1	-	TRBV5-1	CASSTPGGTAEAFF	TGCGCCAGCAGCACTCCAGGGGGGACAGCTGAAGCTTTCTTT
TRBJ2-2	-	-	TRBV3-1/TRBV3-2	CASSQEAEFLRELFF	TGTGCCAGCAGCCAAGAAGCAGAGTTCCTCCGGGAGCTGTTTTTT
TRBJ2-2	TRBD2	-	TRBV5-5	CASSLYGLAANTGELFF	TGTGCCAGCAGTTTATACGGACTAGCGGCGAACACCGGGGAGCTGTTTTTT
TRBJ1-1	-	-	TRBV12-3/TRBV12-4	CASSIRDRSEAFF	TGTGCCAGCAGTATACGGGACCGTTCCGAAGCTTTCTTT
TRBJ1-3	-	-	TRBV28	CASLSLGHSGNTIYF	TGTGCCAGCCTATCCTTAGGCCACTCTGGAAACACCATATATTTT
TRBJ2-1	-	once	TRBV6-6	CASSYSGENEQFF	TGTGCCAGCAGTTACTCGGGGGAGAATGAGCAGTTCTTC
TRBJ2-7	-	-	TRBV2	CASRVKISEQYF	TGTGCCAGCAGGGTAAAGATTTCCGAGCAGTACTTC
TRBJ1-2	-	once	TRBV3-1/TRBV3-2	CASSQGGVQGYTF	TGTGCCAGCAGCCAAGGCGGGGTACAGGGCTACACCTTC
TRBJ2-3	TRBD2	-	TRBV4-3	CASSQATPTSGGAGGNTQYF	TGCGCCAGCAGCCAAGCAACCCCTACTAGCGGGGGGGCAGGTGGTAATACGCAGTATTTT
TRBJ1-1	-	-	TRBV28	CASSFPTRGTEAFF	TGTGCCAGCAGTTTTCCGACCCGAGGGACTGAAGCTTTCTTT
TRBJ2-4	TRBD2	once	TRBV5-3	CARSWGGGADIQYF	TGTGCCAGAAGCTGGGGCGGGGGGGCGGACATTCAGTACTTC
TRBJ1-2	-	-	TRBV28	CASSFPSLPRGYTF	TGTGCCAGCAGTTTCCCTAGTCTACCGAGGGGCTACACCTTC
TRBJ2-5	TRBD2	few	TRBV7-2	CASRISGKETQYF	TGTGCCAGCAGAATAAGCGGGAAAGAGACCCAGTACTTC
TRBJ1-5	-	few	TRBV27	CASSLSFAPGQPQHF	TGTGCCAGCAGTTTATCATTTGCCCCCGGTCAGCCCCAGCATTTT
TRBJ1-1	-	-	TRBV6-1	CASSEFQVPEAFF	TGTGCCAGCAGTGAATTCCAGGTCCCTGAAGCTTTCTTT
TRBJ1-3	TRBD1	once	TRBV29-1	CSARDSLSGNTIYF	TGCAGCGCCCGGGACAGCCTCTCTGGAAACACCATATATTTT
TRBJ2-7	-	-	TRBV19	CASSVSSTGSYEQYF	TGTGCCAGTAGTGTTTCGTCCACTGGATCCTACGAGCAGTACTTC
TRBJ1-5	TRBD1	-	TRBV6-4	CASTKQGGQPQHF	TGTGCCAGCACTAAACAGGGGGGACAGCCCCAGCATTTT